This is a list of T cell receptor beta chains from one sample in a study of T-cell memory formation after mild COVID-19. TCRdb reprocessed the 5' RACE reads with MiXCR, giving one entry per CDR3 protein. In the table there are a few hundred thousand distinct CDR3 sequences, approximately 27% of which are singletons. The sequencing sample was made of PBMCs or a T cell subset sorted from them (not recorded which). The receptors come from an adult woman who had mild COVID-19 (a few samples of this study predate the infection). Cell type and time point are not known. The CDR3 runs from the conserved cysteine through the conserved F or W. The D gene is left open where the match is weak. Expanded clones get a size class; other rows say once, few or many, or leave the size out.

V gene	clone size	J gene	D gene	CDR3 DNA	CDR3 protein
TRBV12-3/TRBV12-4	.	TRBJ1-1	.	TGTGCCAGCAGTTTCGGTGTACAGATGAACACTGAAGCTTTCTTT	CASSFGVQMNTEAFF
TRBV24-1	.	TRBJ2-5	TRBD2	TGTGCCACCAGTGACCAAAGACTAGCGGGAGGGCCTTCTGAGACCCAGTACTTC	CATSDQRLAGGPSETQYF
TRBV27	.	TRBJ2-1	TRBD2	TGTGCCAGCAGAGCTCCGGGGGGTTACAATGAGCAGTTCTTC	CASRAPGGYNEQFF
TRBV7-6	few	TRBJ2-7	TRBD2	TGTGCCAGCAGCTTGTATAAGCGGGGATACTACGAGCAGTACTTC	CASSLYKRGYYEQYF
TRBV7-6	few	TRBJ1-1	.	TGTGCCAGCAGCTTAGATCTAAGCACTGAAGCTTTCTTT	CASSLDLSTEAFF
TRBV24-1	few	TRBJ2-5	TRBD1	TGTGCCACCGCAAAACAGGGGGGATCCCAAGAGACCCAGTACTTC	CATAKQGGSQETQYF
TRBV24-1	.	TRBJ2-1	TRBD2	TGTGCCACCAGTGATTCCCGACTAGCGACGGACAATGAGCAGTTCTTC	CATSDSRLATDNEQFF
TRBV29-1	few	TRBJ2-3	TRBD2	TGCAGCGTTGAAGGTTTGGGAGGGGATACGCAGTATTTT	CSVEGLGGDTQYF
TRBV6-5	once	TRBJ1-1	.	TGTGCCAGCAAGGGCATTTACACTGAAGCTTTCTTT	CASKGIYTEAFF
TRBV7-8	.	TRBJ1-1	TRBD1	TGTGCCAGCAGCTTAGCGAAAGGCAGGGGGCTTGCGGAAGCTTTCTTT	CASSLAKGRGLAEAFF
TRBV2	.	TRBJ2-7	.	TGTGCCAGCAGTGAAGGACAACGCTACGAGCAGTACTTC	CASSEGQRYEQYF
TRBV24-1	many	TRBJ1-5	TRBD1	TGTGCCACCAGTGACCGGACAGGGGGCTTTCAGCCCCAGCATTTT	CATSDRTGGFQPQHF
TRBV9	.	TRBJ2-2	TRBD1	TGTGCCAGCAGCGACCCAGCGGGCGGACAGGGGGTTATCGGGGAGCTGTTTTTT	CASSDPAGGQGVIGELFF
TRBV9	once	TRBJ1-1	.	TGTGCCAGCAGCGTAGTTTCAGGGGCCACTGAAGCTTTCTTT	CASSVVSGATEAFF
TRBV2	.	TRBJ2-3	TRBD2	TGTGCCAGCAGTCTTCACTGGACGGGGGGGCTTGATACGCAGTATTTT	CASSLHWTGGLDTQYF
TRBV5-1	.	TRBJ2-7	.	TGCGCCAGCAGCTTTGGCCTAGCAGCCCCCTACGAGCAGTACTTC	CASSFGLAAPYEQYF
TRBV20-1	.	TRBJ2-4	.	TGCAGTGCTCCCGGAACGGGGATAGTTGCGGAAAACATTCAGTACTTC	CSAPGTGIVAENIQYF
TRBV10-3	.	TRBJ2-7	TRBD1	TGTGCCATCAGAGGACAGGCCTACGAGCAGTACTTC	CAIRGQAYEQYF
TRBV5-1	few	TRBJ2-7	.	TGCGCCAGCAGCTTGGCTAGGGGAATTGGCTACGAGCAGTACTTC	CASSLARGIGYEQYF
TRBV12-3/TRBV12-4	few	TRBJ2-5	.	TGTGCCAGCAGTTTGGGGCGCCCTTCCCAAGAGACCCAGTACTTC	CASSLGRPSQETQYF
TRBV11-1	many	TRBJ2-2	.	TGTGCCAGCAGCCGTAAGGGGAACACCGGGGAGCTGTTTTTT	CASSRKGNTGELFF
TRBV20-1	few	TRBJ1-1	.	TGCAGTGTATTGGACACTCTTACTGAAGCTTTCTTT	CSVLDTLTEAFF
TRBV5-1	.	TRBJ1-5	.	TGCGCCAGCAGCTTGTCCCCAGGTAATCAGCCCCAGCATTTT	CASSLSPGNQPQHF
TRBV18	.	TRBJ2-1	TRBD1	TGTGCCAGCTCAAGAGGACAGGGGGCCAACAATGAGCAGTTCTTC	CASSRGQGANNEQFF
TRBV6-6	.	TRBJ2-6	TRBD1	TGTGCCAGCAGTCCCCAGGGGGCCGGGGCCAACGTCCTGACTTTC	CASSPQGAGANVLTF
TRBV5-1	.	TRBJ2-1	TRBD2	TGCGCCAGCAGCTTGACCCTGGTGGTAGCGGGGGGTCGTGTCCAGCAGTTCTTC	CASSLTLVVAGGRVQQFF
TRBV7-2	.	TRBJ2-7	.	TGTGCCAGCAGCTTCTGGTGGGACGGCCCCTACGAGCAGTACTTC	CASSFWWDGPYEQYF
TRBV20-1	few	TRBJ1-2	TRBD1	TGCAGTGCTAGATCGACAGGGGGCGAATCCTATGGCTACACCTTC	CSARSTGGESYGYTF
TRBV7-2	.	TRBJ2-4	.	TGTGCCAGCAGTCAGGGGACGGGGCTCTCCAAAAACATTCAGTACTTC	CASSQGTGLSKNIQYF
TRBV20-1	few	TRBJ2-3	TRBD2	TGCAGTGCTACAAGACTAGCGGGGCGCACAGATACGCAGTATTTT	CSATRLAGRTDTQYF
TRBV20-1	.	TRBJ1-1	.	TGCAGTGCTACGGACGGTTTGAACACTGAAGCTTTCTTT	CSATDGLNTEAFF
TRBV6-1	.	TRBJ2-7	.	TGTGCCAGCAGTGAAGCGGGGTGGACCTACGAGCAGTACTTC	CASSEAGWTYEQYF
TRBV9	once	TRBJ2-3	TRBD2	TGTGCCAGCAGCGAGACTAGCGGGGGGATCACAGATACGCAGTATTTT	CASSETSGGITDTQYF
TRBV3-1	.	TRBJ2-1	TRBD2	TGTGCCAGCAGCCAACCGAGACTAGCGGGACTAGATGAGCAGTTCTTC	CASSQPRLAGLDEQFF
TRBV9	.	TRBJ2-3	.	TGTGCCAGCAGCGGGGACTCGTGGCGCACAGATACGCAGTATTTT	CASSGDSWRTDTQYF
TRBV24-1	few	TRBJ1-4	TRBD1	TGTGCCACCGGGACAGGGAACAATGAAAAACTGTTTTTT	CATGTGNNEKLFF
TRBV5-1	.	TRBJ2-3	.	TGCGCCAGCAGCTTGGTCAGCTGGGGGAGGAGCACAGATACGCAGTATTTT	CASSLVSWGRSTDTQYF
TRBV6-6	.	TRBJ1-5	.	TGTGCCAGCAGACCCAGTAATCAGCCCCAGCATTTT	CASRPSNQPQHF
TRBV12-3/TRBV12-4	.	TRBJ2-7	.	TGTGCCAGCAGTTATAACTACTACGAGCAGTACTTC	CASSYNYYEQYF
TRBV12-3/TRBV12-4	few	TRBJ1-1	.	TGTGCCAGCAGTCACGCCGGGGGGGGTGAAGCTTTCTTT	CASSHAGGGEAFF
TRBV11-3	.	TRBJ2-1	TRBD1	TGTGCCAGCAGCTCTCGACAGGGGTACAATGAGCAGTTCTTC	CASSSRQGYNEQFF
TRBV4-1	.	TRBJ1-4	.	TGCGCCAGCAGCCAAGGGACTAGGGCAACTAATGAAAAACTGTTTTTT	CASSQGTRATNEKLFF
TRBV7-3	few	TRBJ2-4	TRBD2	TGTGCCAGCAGCCCAAGTAGCGGGGGAAAAAACATTCAGTACTTC	CASSPSSGGKNIQYF
TRBV6-4	few	TRBJ2-1	.	TGTGCCAGCAGTGACTCGGGGGAGTTGGGTGAGCAGTTCTTC	CASSDSGELGEQFF
TRBV6-5	few	TRBJ2-7	.	TGTGCCAGCAGTTACTTTCCGCGGAACAGGGAGATGACCTACGAGCAGTACTTC	CASSYFPRNREMTYEQYF
TRBV7-9	many	TRBJ1-2	.	TGTGCCAGCAGCTCTGACACTACTAACTATGGCTACACCTTC	CASSSDTTNYGYTF
TRBV27	.	TRBJ2-7	.	TGTGCCAGCAGTTTACGACCTCCAGGGCAGGCGCGAGAGCAGTACTTC	CASSLRPPGQAREQYF
TRBV27	.	TRBJ2-7	.	TGTGCCAGCGGCAGAGTTGGGGCCTACGAGCAGTACTTC	CASGRVGAYEQYF
TRBV2	.	TRBJ2-1	.	TGTGCCAGCAGTGTTGGGGGGCCGAGGCGGCGCTACAATGAGCAGTTCTTC	CASSVGGPRRRYNEQFF
TRBV7-2	.	TRBJ1-5	.	TGTGCCAGCAGCTTAGAGGGAATTTATCAGCCCCAGCATTTT	CASSLEGIYQPQHF
TRBV5-6	.	TRBJ2-1	.	TGTGCCAGCAGTTTAGGATCAAAGGTTTTCGATGAGCAGTTCTTC	CASSLGSKVFDEQFF
TRBV12-3/TRBV12-4	.	TRBJ2-5	TRBD2	TGTGCCAGCAGTTTGCTAGCGGGGTATAAAGAGACCCAGTACTTC	CASSLLAGYKETQYF
TRBV25-1	.	TRBJ1-1	.	TGTGCCAGCAGTGAATACCGGGGGATGAACACTGAAGCTTTCTTT	CASSEYRGMNTEAFF
TRBV9	few	TRBJ2-7	TRBD1	TGTGCCAGCAGCGCCGGGGACAGTCCCTACGAGCAGTACTTC	CASSAGDSPYEQYF